The present entry profiles one T cell receptor beta chain with its context. What it recognizes is unknown. Expressed TCRB transcripts were sequenced because the entire RNA isolate underwent reverse transcription. Here immunoSEQ multiplex PCR was the method, and the copy in TCRdb shows in-frame clones only, minus some. The repertoire holds hundreds of thousands of clones, with more than 12% as singletons. The sample comes from a study of beta chain features in type 1 diabetes. Study findings and constraints: In every one of the four CD4+ subsets, TCRB CDR3s were moderately but significantly shorter in Type 1 diabetes patients.

V lost 7 bases, J lost 4 bases, and 12 bases lay in between. Germline V gene data show CDR1 as SQVTM and CDR2 as ANQGSEA. This CDR3 has 12 amino acids. Cells sorted by CD45RO/CCR7/CD25/CD127/CD95/CD27 comprised CD4+ naive, central memory, regulatory and stem cell-like memory cells. Each of the sorted populations had a purity greater than 95%. The sequencing input was naive CD4+ T cells from blood. The gene calls are TRBV29-1 and TRBJ2-3; weak D call: TRBD2 (7 bases). The TCR comes from a man aged 18 to 29 with type 1 diabetes. CDR3 amino acids: CSAIGGADTQYF. As DNA, the CDR3 is TGCAGCGCCATAGGGGGGGCAGATACGCAGTATTTT.